A single sample is the source of the 11 T cell receptor beta chains below, sequenced in a study of T cell changes during pregnancy in multiple sclerosis. Only in-frame clones appear in the TCRdb table, and some are missing; sequencing was by immunoSEQ multiplex PCR. The table lists some 40,000 clones, 93% of them singletons, with 0.41% in the top ten. This material consisted of CD4+ T cells from peripheral blood mononuclear cells, taken in the first trimester of pregnancy. Receptors originate from a female donor with multiple sclerosis, enrolled in a pregnancy study.

This sequence joins TRBV7-9 and TRBJ2-5, with TRBD2 as a possible D gene (6 bases). CDR1 and CDR2 (germline): SEHNR, FQNEAQ (reference sequence). Trimming removed 7 bases from V and 5 bases from J, with 11 bases in between. The CDR3 runs 12 residues. This chain's CDR3 is CASTSGVETQYF. The CDR3 DNA reads TGTGCCAGCACGTCGGGGGTGGAGACCCAGTACTTC.

This rearrangement joins TRBV29-1 to TRBJ1-2; the match to TRBD1 covers 9 bases. Germline V gene data show CDR1 as SQVTM and CDR2 as ANQGSEA. This CDR3 is built from 14 residues. V trimming: 5 bases; J trimming: 8 bases; junction bases outside the gene matches: 12. The CDR3 DNA follows: TGCAGCGTTCCAGGGACAGGGCTGAGCGGCGGCTACACCTTC. This encodes CSVPGTGLSGGYTF. The variable domain in full, with the rest retrieved from reference TRBV29-1 and TRBJ1-2, is SAVISQKPSRDICQRGTSLTIQCQVDSQVTMMFWYRQQPGQSLTLIATANQGSEATYESGFVIDKFPISRPNLTFSTLTVSNMSPEDSSIYLCSVPGTGLSGGYTFGSGTRLTVV.

The chain recombines TRBV9 with TRBJ2-4; perhaps TRBD2 as D (5 bases). This CDR3 comprises 16 residues. Germline CDR1 is SGDLS and CDR2 is YYNGEE. Trimming pared 0 bases from V and 7 bases from J, leaving 17 bases between. CDR3 amino acids: CASSVAGSLGGNIQYF. The CDR3 coding sequence is TGTGCCAGCAGCGTAGCTGGGTCTTTGGGCGGGAACATTCAGTACTTC.

J is TRBJ1-2 and V is TRBV5-4; the match to TRBD1 covers 7 bases. Germline V gene data show CDR1 as SGHNT and CDR2 as YYREEE (reference sequence). V gave up 3 bases and J gave up 3 bases; unmatched junction bases: 2. The CDR3 runs 13 residues. CDR3 protein: CASSSGGDYGYTF. The CDR3 DNA is TGTGCCAGCAGCTCAGGGGGAGACTATGGCTACACCTTC.

The CDR3 DNA is TGTGCCAGCAGTTCTCCCGACCGGCGGTGGAGCGGGGAGCTGTTTTTT. Protein sequence: CASSSPDRRWSGELFF. The rearrangement uses TRBV28 and TRBJ2-2; D ambiguous. V was pared by 4 bases and J by 7 bases, with 19 bases between. The germline V gene has CDR1 MDHEN and CDR2 SYDVKM. The CDR3 is 16 amino acids.

The chain links TRBV30 to TRBJ2-5, with a tentative D call TRBD2 (5 bases). V was pared by 4 bases and J by 1 base, with 7 bases between. Germline V lookup: CDR1 GTSNPN, CDR2 SVGIG (reference sequence). The CDR3 length is 12 residues. CDR3 in DNA: TGTGCCTGGAATGCGGGCCAAGAGACCCAGTACTTC. This sequence encodes CAWNAGQETQYF.

V usage is TRBV5-1 and J usage is TRBJ2-7; 9 nucleotides agree with TRBD1. Germline CDR1 reads SGHRS; CDR2 reads YFSETQ. Trimming cost V 3 bases and J 6 bases; bases outside gene matches: 7. The CDR3 length is 14 residues. Written as DNA, the CDR3 is TGCGCCAGCAGCTCCACAGGGGGCGCGGGCGAGCAGTACTTC. This translates into CASSSTGGAGEQYF.

The chain has TRBV2 and TRBJ2-2; 11 bases align to TRBD1. Germline CDR1 is SNHLY and CDR2 is FYNNEI. This CDR3 is 16 amino acids long. Trimming cost V 2 bases and J 4 bases; bases outside gene matches: 3. CDR3 DNA sequence: TGTGCCAGCAGTGAAATGGACAGGGGGCGCACCGGGGAGCTGTTTTTT. Amino acids: CASSEMDRGRTGELFF.

The chain joins TRBV4-1 to TRBJ1-1; tentatively, D is TRBD1 (6 bases). Germline V gene sequence: CDR1 MGHRA, CDR2 YSYEKL. This CDR3 spans 18 amino acids. Trimming pared 4 bases from V and 7 bases from J, leaving 28 bases between. The CDR3 DNA sequence: TGCGCCAGCAGCCCGGGGGGTTTGAGATCAGGGGTAATCAATGAAGCTTTCTTT. Translating gives CASSPGGLRSGVINEAFF.

The chain uses TRBV6-1 and TRBJ1-5; 9 bases line up with TRBD1. Per the germline V gene, CDR1 is MNHNS and CDR2 is SASEGT. This CDR3 is 14 amino acids long. V lost 6 bases, J lost 5 bases, and 5 bases stayed unmatched. The CDR3 sequence: CASSPTGGDQPQHF. The DNA for the CDR3 is TGTGCCAGCAGCCCGACAGGGGGTGATCAGCCCCAGCATTTT.

This clone was seen just once. The chain combines TRBV6-5 with TRBJ1-1, with D perhaps TRBD1 (6 bases). Trimming removed 4 bases at V and 2 bases at J, with 14 bases between. The germline CDR1 and CDR2 sequences are MNHEY and SVGAGI. The CDR3 length is 15 residues. CDR3 in amino acids: CASSLQGGANTEAFF. The CDR3 coding sequence is TGTGCCAGCAGTTTACAGGGTGGGGCAAACACTGAAGCTTTCTTT.